Described below is a single T cell receptor beta chain sequence and its context. This clonotype showed up many times. Its recognized antigen is unknown. No much larger clonotype is one base removed from it; base qualities were not supplied. With the library built for alpha chains, this beta chain is off target and its frequency is not meaningful. Library creation used 5' RACE. Sequencer: NextSeq 500. In the TCR library protocol, a unique molecular identifier was attached to each TCR cDNA molecule so that PCR and sequencing errors could be corrected. Regarding the original processing steps: TCR identification, UMI-based error correction and CDR3 extraction were all carried out with Decombinator tools. Expanded TCRs were defined as those above a frequency of 2 per 1,000, corresponding to the top 1% of the tumor frequency distribution. Rényi diversity was computed with the R vegan package after subsampling each repertoire 100 times to 5,000 TCRs. CDR3 similarity networks were built from amino acid triplet string-kernel similarity, with CDR3s being connected when pairwise similarity was above 0.82. The public reads were quality trimmed at Q25 with fastp and then assembled into clones with MiXCR by TCRdb, keeping productive beta chains. Rows matching on CDR3 protein sequence are summarized as one entry with the most common DNA and genes. The authors' filters were not applied to this entry. The sample table contains approximately 15,000 distinct CDR3 sequences; only one count was recorded for 3.6% of them. In total, the top ten clones hold 9.8% of the sample.

The label giving this sample's time point can be read as: sample taken at primary tumor resection. Donors were about 70 patients with early-stage, untreated non-small cell lung cancer from the lung TRACERx cohort. For TCR sequencing, whole RNA was extracted from tumor and nontumor lung tissue, or from cryopreserved PBMC samples, and no cell sorting was done. Only patients for whom sufficient RNA was available from at least two tumor regions were selected for TCR sequencing. A lung pathologist reviewed the tumor and adjacent nontumor lung specimens before the specimens were selected. The trim is 0 bases for V and 0 bases for J, with a gap of 8 bases between the germline ends. From the germline V gene (reference sequence), CDR1 is SEHNR and CDR2 is FQNEAQ. The CDR3 covers 15 residues, taking in both the cysteine and the phenylalanine. The sequence is cut down to CDR3 DNA, 45 bases in frame from base 1.

This sample was included in a study of spatial heterogeneity in lung cancer (dated by TCRdb to between 2018 and 2021). Regarding the research as a whole: Beta-chain transcripts were consistently detected in greater numbers than alpha-chain transcripts, which likely reflected higher beta-chain transcript abundance. In the raw uncorrected reads, each unique combination of TCR and UMI appeared more than ten times on average. At surgery, fewer than 250 tumor regions, roughly 63 matched nontumor lung samples and 56 PBMC samples were TCR-sequenced for both alpha and beta chains. TCR alpha and beta repertoires were quantitatively compared across multiple tumor regions, matched nontumor lung and blood in non-small cell lung cancer. Nonsynonymous mutation counts, determined by whole-exome sequencing of tumor tissue, were related to TCR repertoire features. On the study overall, not on this receptor specifically: Confirming at a functional level the hypothesis that regional TCRs recognize regional mutations was considered to require additional single-cell paired TCR alpha and beta sequencing.

The source was normal lung tissue next to the tumor, collected at surgery. The origin of this receptor is a male donor with early-stage non-small cell lung cancer. Recombination linked TRBV7-9 to TRBJ1-1; confidence is insufficient to name the D gene. The DNA reads TGTGCCAGCAGCTTAGCGGCCAGGATGAACACTGAAGCTTTCTTT. It translates to CASSLAARMNTEAFF.